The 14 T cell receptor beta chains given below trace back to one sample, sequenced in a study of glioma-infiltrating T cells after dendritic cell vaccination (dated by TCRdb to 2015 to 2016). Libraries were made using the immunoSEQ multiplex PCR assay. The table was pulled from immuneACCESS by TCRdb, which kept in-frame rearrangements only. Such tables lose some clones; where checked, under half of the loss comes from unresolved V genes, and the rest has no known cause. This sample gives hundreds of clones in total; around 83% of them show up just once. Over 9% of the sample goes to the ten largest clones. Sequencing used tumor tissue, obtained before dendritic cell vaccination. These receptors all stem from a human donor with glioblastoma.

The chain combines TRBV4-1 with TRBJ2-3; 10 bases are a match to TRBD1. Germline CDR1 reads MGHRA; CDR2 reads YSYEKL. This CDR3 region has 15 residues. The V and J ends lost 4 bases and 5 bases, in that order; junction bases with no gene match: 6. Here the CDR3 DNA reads TGCGCCAGCAGCCGGGTGACAGGGGGCCAAGATACGCAGTATTTT. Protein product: CASSRVTGGQDTQYF.

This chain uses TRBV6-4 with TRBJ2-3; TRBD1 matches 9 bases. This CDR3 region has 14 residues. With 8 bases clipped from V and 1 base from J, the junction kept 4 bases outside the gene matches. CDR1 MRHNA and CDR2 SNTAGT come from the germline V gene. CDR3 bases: TGTGCCAGCGGTACAGGGGGCGGCACAGATACGCAGTATTTT. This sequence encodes CASGTGGGTDTQYF.

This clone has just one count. The CDR3: CASSYSDRSYEQYF. The DNA of the CDR3 is TGTGCCAGCAGTTACTCGGACAGGTCCTACGAGCAGTACTTC. The chain is built from TRBV6-5 and TRBJ2-7; 7 nucleotides agree with TRBD1. There are 14 residues in the CDR3. The V segment lost 0 bases and the J segment 1 base; nucleotides outside the gene matches: 0. The germline V gene has CDR1 MNHEY and CDR2 SVGAGI.

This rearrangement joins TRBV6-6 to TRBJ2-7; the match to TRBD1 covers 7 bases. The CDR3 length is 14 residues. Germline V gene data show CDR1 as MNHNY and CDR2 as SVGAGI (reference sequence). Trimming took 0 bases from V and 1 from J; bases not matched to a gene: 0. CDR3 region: CASSYSDRSYEQYF. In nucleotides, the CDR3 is TGTGCCAGCAGTTACTCGGACAGGTCCTACGAGCAGTACTTC.

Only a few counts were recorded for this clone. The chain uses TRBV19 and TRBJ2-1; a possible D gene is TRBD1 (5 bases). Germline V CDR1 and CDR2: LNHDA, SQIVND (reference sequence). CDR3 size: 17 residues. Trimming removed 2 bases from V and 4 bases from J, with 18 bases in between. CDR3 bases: TGTGCCAGTAGTATATCCAGCCGACAGAGACGTTACAATGAGCAGTTCTTC. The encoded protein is CASSISSRQRRYNEQFF. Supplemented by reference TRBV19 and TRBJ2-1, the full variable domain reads DGGITQSPKYLFRKEGQNVTLSCEQNLNHDAMYWYRQDPGQGLRLIYYSQIVNDFQKGDIAEGYSVSREKKESFPLTVTSAQKNPTAFYLCASSISSRQRRYNEQFFGPGTRLTVL.

CDR3 amino acids: CASSPGAREAFF. CDR3 sequence (DNA): TGTGCCAGCTCACCAGGGGCCCGTGAAGCTTTCTTT. This sequence joins TRBV18 and TRBJ1-1; D is perhaps TRBD1 (5 bases). Trimming cost V 2 bases and J 7 bases, with 8 bases left between them. Germline-derived CDR1 and CDR2 are KGHSH and LQKENI. This CDR3 is built from 12 residues. The full variable domain, with the rest looked up from reference TRBV18 and TRBJ1-1, is NAGVMQNPRHLVRRRGQEARLRCSPMKGHSHVYWYRQLPEEGLKFMVYLQKENIIDESGMPKERFSAEFPKEGPSILRIQQVVRGDSAAYFCASSPGAREAFFGQGTRLTVV.

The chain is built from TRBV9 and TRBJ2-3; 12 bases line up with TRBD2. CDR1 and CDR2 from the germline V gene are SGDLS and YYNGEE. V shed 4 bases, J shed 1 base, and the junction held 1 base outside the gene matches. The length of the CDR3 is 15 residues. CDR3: CASSSSGRGTDTQYF. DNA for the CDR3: TGTGCCAGCAGCTCTAGCGGGAGGGGCACAGATACGCAGTATTTT.

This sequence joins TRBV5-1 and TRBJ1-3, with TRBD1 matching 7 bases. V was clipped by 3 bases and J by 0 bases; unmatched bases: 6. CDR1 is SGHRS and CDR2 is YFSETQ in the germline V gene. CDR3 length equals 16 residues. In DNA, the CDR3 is TGCGCCAGCAGCTCGCTGACAGGGTACTCTGGAAACACCATATATTTT. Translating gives CASSSLTGYSGNTIYF.

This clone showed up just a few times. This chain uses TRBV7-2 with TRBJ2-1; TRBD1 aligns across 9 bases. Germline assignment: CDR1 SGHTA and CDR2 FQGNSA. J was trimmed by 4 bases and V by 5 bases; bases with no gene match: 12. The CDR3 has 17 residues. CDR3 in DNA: TGTGCCAGCAGCCTAAACCCCGGGACAGGGCGATACAATGAGCAGTTCTTC. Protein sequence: CASSLNPGTGRYNEQFF.

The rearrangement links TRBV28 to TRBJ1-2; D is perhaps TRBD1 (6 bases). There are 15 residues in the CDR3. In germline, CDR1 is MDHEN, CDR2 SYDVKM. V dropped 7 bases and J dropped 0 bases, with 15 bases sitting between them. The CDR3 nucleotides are TGTGCCAGCACGCGGGGGGGCGACCCTAACTATGGCTACACCTTC. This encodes CASTRGGDPNYGYTF.

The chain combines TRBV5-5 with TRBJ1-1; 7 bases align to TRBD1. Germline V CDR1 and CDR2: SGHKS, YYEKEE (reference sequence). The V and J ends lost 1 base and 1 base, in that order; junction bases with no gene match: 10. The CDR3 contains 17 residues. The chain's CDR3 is CASSLSFFDRANTEAFF. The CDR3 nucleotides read TGTGCCAGCAGCTTGTCGTTTTTTGACAGGGCGAACACTGAAGCTTTCTTT.

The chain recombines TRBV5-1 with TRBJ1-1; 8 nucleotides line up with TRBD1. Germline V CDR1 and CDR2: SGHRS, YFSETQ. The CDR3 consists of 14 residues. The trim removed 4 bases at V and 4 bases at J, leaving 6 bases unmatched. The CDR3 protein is CASSPGQGLTEAFF. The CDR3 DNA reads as TGCGCCAGCAGCCCTGGACAGGGCCTCACTGAAGCTTTCTTT.

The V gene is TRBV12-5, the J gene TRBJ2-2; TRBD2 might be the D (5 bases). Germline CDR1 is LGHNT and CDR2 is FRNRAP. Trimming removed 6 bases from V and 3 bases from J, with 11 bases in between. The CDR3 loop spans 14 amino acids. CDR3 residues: CASGRGLDTGELFF. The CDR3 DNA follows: TGTGCTAGTGGCCGAGGACTTGACACCGGGGAGCTGTTTTTT.

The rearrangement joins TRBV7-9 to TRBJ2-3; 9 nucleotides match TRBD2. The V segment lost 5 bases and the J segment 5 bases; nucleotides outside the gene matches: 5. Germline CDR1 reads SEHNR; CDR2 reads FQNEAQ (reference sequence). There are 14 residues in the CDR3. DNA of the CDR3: TGTGCCAGCAGCAACGGACTAGCGTTAGATACGCAGTATTTT. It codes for CASSNGLALDTQYF.